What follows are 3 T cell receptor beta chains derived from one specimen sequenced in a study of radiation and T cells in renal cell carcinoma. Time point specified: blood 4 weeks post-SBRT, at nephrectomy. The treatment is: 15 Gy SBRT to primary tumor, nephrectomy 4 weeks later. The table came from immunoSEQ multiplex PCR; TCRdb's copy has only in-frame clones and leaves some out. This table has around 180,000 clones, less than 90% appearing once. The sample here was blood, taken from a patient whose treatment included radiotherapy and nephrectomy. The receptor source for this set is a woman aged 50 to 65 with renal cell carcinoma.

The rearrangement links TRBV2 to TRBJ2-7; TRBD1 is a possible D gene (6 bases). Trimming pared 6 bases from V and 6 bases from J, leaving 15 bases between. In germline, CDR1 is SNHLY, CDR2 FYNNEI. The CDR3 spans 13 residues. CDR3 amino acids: CASSTNRVSEQYF. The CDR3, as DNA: TGTGCCAGCAGCACTAACAGGGTATCCGAGCAGTACTTC. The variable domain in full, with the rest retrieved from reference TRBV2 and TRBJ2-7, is EPEVTQTPSHQVTQMGQEVILRCVPISNHLYFYWYRQILGQKVEFLVSFYNNEISEKSEIFDDQFSVERPDGSNFTLKIRSTKLEDSAMYFCASSTNRVSEQYFGPGTRLTVT.

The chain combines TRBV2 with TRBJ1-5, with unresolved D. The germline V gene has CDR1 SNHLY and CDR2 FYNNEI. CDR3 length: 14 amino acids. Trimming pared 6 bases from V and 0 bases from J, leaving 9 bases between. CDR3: CASREEYSNQPQHF. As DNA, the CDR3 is TGTGCCAGCAGGGAGGAATATAGCAATCAGCCCCAGCATTTT.

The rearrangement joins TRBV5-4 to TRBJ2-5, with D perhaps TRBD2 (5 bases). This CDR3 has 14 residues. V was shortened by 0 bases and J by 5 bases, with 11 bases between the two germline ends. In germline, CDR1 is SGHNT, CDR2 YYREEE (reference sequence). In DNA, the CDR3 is TGTGCCAGCAGCTTGGGTCAGCGCGGGGAGACCCAGTACTTC. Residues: CASSLGQRGETQYF.